This T cell receptor beta chain was recovered during a study of sequential checkpoint blockade in melanoma. In the study overall: Each arm's sequence ended with maintenance nivolumab.

The protocol was immunoSEQ multiplex PCR, while the TCRdb copy is restricted to in-frame clones and leaves out a portion. The sample has 5,900 or so clones, roughly 57% seen once; the top ten hold 45%. This clone appeared a few times. A read error is likely here: a far larger clone is one base away. Since the CDR3 does not end with the conserved phenylalanine or tryptophan, this likely comes from a read error. Treatment denoted: randomized to nivolumab then ipilimumab (arm A) or the reverse (arm B). No patient had prior DNA-damaging chemotherapy. Live CD3+CD8+ CD19− CD56− cells were sorted from PBMCs. The material sequenced was CD8+ T cells sorted from blood (inferred from file names), taken from a patient given nivolumab and ipilimumab in sequence. This sequence originates from a human donor with melanoma.

CDR3 nucleotides: TGCGCCAGCAGCCAAGACGTAACAGGGAACTATGGCTACACCCTC. It translates to CASSQDVTGNYGYTL. The rearrangement links TRBV4-3 to TRBJ1-2; tentative D call: TRBD1 (6 bases). The CDR3 totals 15 residues. From germline, CDR1 is LGHNA and CDR2 YSLEER. V lost 0 bases, J lost 2 bases, and 10 bases lay in between.